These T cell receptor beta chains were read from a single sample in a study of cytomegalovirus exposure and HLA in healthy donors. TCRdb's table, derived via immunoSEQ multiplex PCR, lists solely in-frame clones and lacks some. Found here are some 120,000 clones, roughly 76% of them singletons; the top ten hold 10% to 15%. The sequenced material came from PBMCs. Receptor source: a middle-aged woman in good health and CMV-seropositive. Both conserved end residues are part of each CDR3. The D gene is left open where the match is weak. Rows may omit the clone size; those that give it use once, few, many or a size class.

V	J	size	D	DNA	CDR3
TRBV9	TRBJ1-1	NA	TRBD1	TGTGCCAGCAGCGAAGGGGGCCGGAAAGCTGAAGCTTTCTTT	CASSEGGRKAEAFF
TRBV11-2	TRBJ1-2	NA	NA	TGTGCCAGCAGCTTAGATCAGGGGAACTATGGCTACACCTTC	CASSLDQGNYGYTF
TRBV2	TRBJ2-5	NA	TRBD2	TGTGCCAGCAGTGAAGGAGGGACTATCCAAGAGACCCAGTACTTC	CASSEGGTIQETQYF
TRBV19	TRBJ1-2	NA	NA	TGTGCCAGTAGTGCCCAGGTTTTGAACTATGGCTACACCTTC	CASSAQVLNYGYTF
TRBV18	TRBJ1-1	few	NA	TGTGCCAGCTCACCCGAACAGGCCCGAGCCTCTGAAGCTTTCTTT	CASSPEQARASEAFF
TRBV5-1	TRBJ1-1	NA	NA	TGCGCCAGCAGCTCCCTAGGGGACACTGAAGCTTTCTTT	CASSSLGDTEAFF
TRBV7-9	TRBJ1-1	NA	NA	TGTGCCAGCAGCCAGCACAGGTTGGACACTGAAGCTTTCTTT	CASSQHRLDTEAFF
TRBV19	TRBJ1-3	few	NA	TGTGCCAGTAGTATAGCCGACAGCCGTTCTGGAAACACCATATATTTT	CASSIADSRSGNTIYF
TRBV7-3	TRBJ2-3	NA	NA	TGTGCCAGCTCTTTGAACGGGGATACGCAGTATTTT	CASSLNGDTQYF
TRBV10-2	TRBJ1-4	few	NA	TGCGCCAGCCGGGAATCGGGGTCCAATGAAAAACTGTTTTTT	CASRESGSNEKLFF
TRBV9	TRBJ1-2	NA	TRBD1	TGTGCCAGCAGCGCGACGACAGGGGGAGGCTACACCTTC	CASSATTGGGYTF
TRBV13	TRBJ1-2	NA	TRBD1	TGTGCCAGCAGCGTACGGGACAGGGGAATGTATGGCTACACCTTC	CASSVRDRGMYGYTF
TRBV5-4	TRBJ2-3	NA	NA	TGTGCCACCTGGAGGGGCCTCACAGATACGCAGTATTTT	CATWRGLTDTQYF
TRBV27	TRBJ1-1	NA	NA	TGTGCCAGCAGTCCCGGGGTTAACACTGAAGCTTTCTTT	CASSPGVNTEAFF
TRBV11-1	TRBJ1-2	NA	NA	TGTGCCAGCAGCTTAGCGGGGCAGATCTATGGCTACACCTTC	CASSLAGQIYGYTF
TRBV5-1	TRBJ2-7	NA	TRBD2	TGCGCCAGCAGCAAAGCCCTGTCTAGCGGGCAGACGGGGCAGTACTTC	CASSKALSSGQTGQYF
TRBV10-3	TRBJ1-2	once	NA	TGTGCCATCAGTGACAGGGTGGAAGATGGCTACACCTTC	CAISDRVEDGYTF
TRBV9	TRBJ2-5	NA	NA	TGTGCCAGCAGCGTAGCTACCGGACAACAAGAGACCCAGTACTTC	CASSVATGQQETQYF
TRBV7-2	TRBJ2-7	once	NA	TGTGCCAGCAGCTTAATGCAGGGTAACCCCACCGAGCAGTACTTC	CASSLMQGNPTEQYF
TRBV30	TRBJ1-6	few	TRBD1	TGTGCCTGGAGTGTAGGACAGGGGAATTCACCCCTCCACTTT	CAWSVGQGNSPLHF
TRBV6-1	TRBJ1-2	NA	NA	TGTGCCAGCAGCGCCTTGACACAGGGCAACTATGGCTACACCTTC	CASSALTQGNYGYTF
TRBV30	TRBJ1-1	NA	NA	TGTGCTTGGAACAGGGTCACTGAAGCTTTCTTT	CAWNRVTEAFF
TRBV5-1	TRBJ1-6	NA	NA	TGCGCCAGCCAATCGGAGGCGAGTTCACCCCTCCACTTT	CASQSEASSPLHF
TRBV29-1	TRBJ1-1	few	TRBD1	TGCAGCGCAGGGACAGCCGGGGGGGCTGAAGCTTTCTTT	CSAGTAGGAEAFF
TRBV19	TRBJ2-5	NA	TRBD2	TGTGCCAGTAGGGGACTAGCGGGGGGCCTCGAGACCCAGTACTTC	CASRGLAGGLETQYF
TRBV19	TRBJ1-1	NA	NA	TGTGCCAGTAGTATAGGTCTCAAACTGAGGAACACTGAAGCTTTCTTT	CASSIGLKLRNTEAFF
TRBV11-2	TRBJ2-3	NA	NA	TGTGCCAGCAGTCCTACGTTCCCGGATACGCAGTATTTT	CASSPTFPDTQYF
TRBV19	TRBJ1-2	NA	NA	TGTGCCAGTAGTATGGACAGCAAAGCTAACTATGGCTACACCTTC	CASSMDSKANYGYTF
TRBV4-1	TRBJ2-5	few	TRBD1	TGCGCCAGCAGCCAATCCGGTCAGGGGGCACTCCAAGAGACCCAGTACTTC	CASSQSGQGALQETQYF
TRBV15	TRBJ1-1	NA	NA	TGTGCCACCAGCAGAGAGGGCCGACTGAACACTGAAGCTTTCTTT	CATSREGRLNTEAFF
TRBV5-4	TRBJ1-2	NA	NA	TGTGCCAGCAGCTTCCCACTAGGGGGGGATGGCTACACCTTC	CASSFPLGGDGYTF
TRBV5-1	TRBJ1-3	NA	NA	TGCGCCAGCAGCCGCGGGGGCAGGGGTACAGAAAACACCATATATTTT	CASSRGGRGTENTIYF
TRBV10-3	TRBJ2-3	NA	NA	TGTGCCATCAGTGAGTCGGAGAATACGCAGTATTTT	CAISESENTQYF
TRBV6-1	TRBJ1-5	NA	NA	TGTGCCAGCAGTGAGTCCTGGACACAGAATCAGCCCCAGCATTTT	CASSESWTQNQPQHF
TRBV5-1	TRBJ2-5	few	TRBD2	TGCGCCAGCAGTATTTGGACTAGCGGGGGGGTCCAACGCAAAGAGACCCAGTACTTC	CASSIWTSGGVQRKETQYF
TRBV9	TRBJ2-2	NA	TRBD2	TGTGCCAGCAGCGTAGCCCTTGAGACTAGCGGGACCGGGGAGCTGTTTTTT	CASSVALETSGTGELFF
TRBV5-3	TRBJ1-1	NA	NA	TGTGCCAGAAGCTTGGGGAGTACTGAAGCTTTCTTT	CARSLGSTEAFF
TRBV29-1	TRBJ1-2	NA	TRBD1	TGCAGCGTGCGGGACAGGGGCACCCCTAGCTATGGCTACACCTTC	CSVRDRGTPSYGYTF
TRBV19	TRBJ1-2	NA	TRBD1	TGTGCCAGTAGACCGACAGGGGGGGATGATGGCTACACCTTC	CASRPTGGDDGYTF
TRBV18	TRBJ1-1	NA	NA	TGTGCCAGCTCACCATCGCAGGGGTTGGCTTTCTTT	CASSPSQGLAFF
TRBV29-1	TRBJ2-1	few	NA	TGCAGCGTTGACAGAGCGGCGCGCTCCTACAATGAGCAGTTCTTC	CSVDRAARSYNEQFF
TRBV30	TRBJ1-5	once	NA	TGTGCCTGGAGCACGACAGGAATGCTCAATCAGCCCCAGCATTTT	CAWSTTGMLNQPQHF
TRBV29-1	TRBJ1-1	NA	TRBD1	TGCAGCGGATACAGGGGGCGAACTGAAGCTTTCTTT	CSGYRGRTEAFF
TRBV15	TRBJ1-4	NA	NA	TGTGCCACCAGCCTCACCCCGGACACATCAGAAAAACTGTTTTTT	CATSLTPDTSEKLFF